This T cell receptor beta chain was identified in a study of beta chain features in type 1 diabetes. Of the isolated RNA, all was reverse transcribed, and so the sequenced material was expressed TCRB transcripts. TCRdb's copy holds only in-frame clones and misses some; the assay was immunoSEQ multiplex PCR. Found here are hundreds of thousands of clones, 15% to 18% of them singletons; the top ten hold approximately 0.093%. Every single donor gave one heparinised blood draw, and these averaged about 116 mL. The CDR3 covers 12 residues. Germline lookup yields CDR1 MNHEY and CDR2 SVGAGI. Trimming took off 4 bases at V and 6 bases at J, with 9 bases between the two ends.

V usage is TRBV6-5 and J usage is TRBJ1-2; TRBD1 might be the D (5 bases). The specimen was naive CD4+ T cells from blood. The receptor was derived from a man aged 18 to 30 in good health. This CDR3 is CASSWGRDGYTF. In DNA form, the CDR3 reads TGTGCCAGCAGTTGGGGACGGGATGGCTACACCTTC.